A single sample is the source of the 4 T cell receptor beta chains below, sequenced in a study of blood T cell repertoires in COVID-19. The protocol was immunoSEQ multiplex PCR, while the TCRdb copy is restricted to in-frame clones and leaves out a portion. Found here are about 91,000 clones, 76% of them singletons; the top ten hold roughly 7.3%. The specimen was peripheral blood. The origin of the receptors is a man between 70 and 80 years old with acute or convalescent COVID-19.

This clone was found a few times. The chain employs TRBV2 and TRBJ2-7; D perhaps matches TRBD1 (5 bases). Germline loops: CDR1 SNHLY, CDR2 FYNNEI. V was shortened by 6 bases and J by 3 bases, with 15 bases between the two germline ends. The CDR3 length is 14 residues. CDR3 loop: CASRQGNKGYEQYV. Written as DNA, the CDR3 is TGTGCCAGCAGGCAGGGAAATAAAGGCTACGAGCAGTACGTC.

The chain is built from TRBV3-1 (or the pseudogene TRBV3-2) and TRBJ2-2; TRBD1 matches 9 bases. The V gene end was trimmed by 4 bases and the J gene end by 7 bases; junction bases not matched to a gene: 10. This CDR3 region has 16 residues. Looked up from germline, CDR1 is LGHDT and CDR2 is YNNKEL (reference sequence). In DNA, the CDR3 is TGTGCCAGCAGCCCACCGGGACAGGGAACGAACGGGGAGCTGTTTTTT. This encodes CASSPPGQGTNGELFF.

This clone was detected once. The CDR3 DNA sequence: TGTGCCAGTAGTCTCCGGACAGGCCGCGGTAGAGACAGTGAAAAACTGTTTTTT. It codes for CASSLRTGRGRDSEKLFF. The rearrangement uses TRBV19 and TRBJ1-4; 7 nucleotides agree with TRBD1. V shed 5 bases and J 7 bases; nucleotides not matched to a gene: 19. CDR1 is LNHDA and CDR2 is SQIVND in the germline V gene (reference sequence). This CDR3 is built from 18 residues. Variable domain in full (rest from reference TRBV19 and TRBJ1-4): DGGITQSPKYLFRKEGQNVTLSCEQNLNHDAMYWYRQDPGQGLRLIYYSQIVNDFQKGDIAEGYSVSREKKESFPLTVTSAQKNPTAFYLCASSLRTGRGRDSEKLFFGSGTQLSVL.

The J gene is TRBJ1-1, the V gene TRBV5-8; tentatively, D is TRBD1 (5 bases). V was shortened by 4 bases and J by 1 base, with 11 bases between the two germline ends. Germline loops: CDR1 SGHTS, CDR2 YDEGEE. There are 14 residues in the CDR3. The CDR3 spells CASSVHQGNTEAFF. The DNA for the CDR3 is TGTGCCAGCAGCGTGCACCAGGGGAACACTGAAGCTTTCTTT.